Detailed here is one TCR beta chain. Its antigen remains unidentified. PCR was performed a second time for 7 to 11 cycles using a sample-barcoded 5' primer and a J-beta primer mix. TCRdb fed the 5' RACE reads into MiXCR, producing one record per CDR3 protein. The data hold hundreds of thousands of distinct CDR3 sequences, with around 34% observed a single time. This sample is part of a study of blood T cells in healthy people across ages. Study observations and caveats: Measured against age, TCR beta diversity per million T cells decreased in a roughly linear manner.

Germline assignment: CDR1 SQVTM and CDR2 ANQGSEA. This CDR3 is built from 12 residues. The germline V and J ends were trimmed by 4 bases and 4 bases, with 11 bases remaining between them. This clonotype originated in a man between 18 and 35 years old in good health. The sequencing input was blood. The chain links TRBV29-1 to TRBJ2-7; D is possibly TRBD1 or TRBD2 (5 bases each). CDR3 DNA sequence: TGCAGCGTTGGGGACGGGATATACGAGCAGTACTTC. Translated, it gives CSVGDGIYEQYF.